This passage covers 3 T cell receptor beta chains from one sample sequenced in a study of regulatory T cells in long-lasting Graves disease. With iRepertoire HTBI primers and Arm-PCR of CDR3 regions, TCR beta libraries were built. TCRdb used MiXCR to reprocess the multiplex PCR reads, holding one entry per CDR3 protein. This sample yields about 450,000 distinct CDR3 sequences, of which about 14% are seen a single time; roughly a sixth belongs to the top ten. Time point indicated: newly diagnosed GD, antithyroid drugs for less than 3 months. Following extraction of RNA from PBMCs, that RNA was used to make the TCR library. These data were also filed under a second study, of T cells in Graves' hyperthyroidism and ophthalmopathy.

This specimen was peripheral blood mononuclear cells (PBMCs), taken at new diagnosis, from a patient treated with antithyroid drugs. These receptors were obtained from a woman aged 50 to 60 with Graves disease.

This clonotype was seen at least ten times. The chain joins TRBV28 to TRBJ2-5; 10 nucleotides line up with TRBD2. CDR3 size: 15 residues. Germline CDR1 and CDR2: MDHEN and SYDVKM. J lost 4 bases, V lost 6 bases, and 8 bases had no gene match. The CDR3 DNA follows: TGTGCCAGCAGCGAACCTTCTAGCGGGAGAGAGACCCAGTACTTC. The encoded protein is CASSEPSSGRETQYF.

This clonotype occurred a few times. The chain carries TRBV6-1 and TRBJ1-5; possible D gene TRBD1, 5 bases. Germline CDR1 MNHNS, CDR2 SASEGT. Deletions cut 8 bases from V and 8 bases from J, with 13 bases between. This CDR3 is 12 amino acids long. The chain's CDR3 is CASGGNSKPQHF. In DNA form, the CDR3 reads TGTGCCAGCGGGGGGAACTCGAAGCCCCAGCATTTT.

This clonotype came up many times. The chain is built from TRBV5-6 and TRBJ2-5, with D perhaps TRBD1 (6 bases). This CDR3 region has 15 residues. Per the germline V gene, CDR1 is SGHDT and CDR2 is YYEEEE. V lost 5 bases and J lost 2, with 16 bases in between. The CDR3 protein is CASSSPRGPQETQYF. DNA of the CDR3: TGTGCCAGCAGTTCCCCCAGGGGACCACAAGAGACCCAGTACTTC.